A selection of T cell receptor beta chains follows, all from one sample in a study of blood T cell repertoires in COVID-19. Sequencing was performed with immunoSEQ multiplex PCR; in TCRdb, only in-frame clones are kept and a portion is missing. Of fewer than 650,000 clones listed, approximately 88% are singletons. The specimen was peripheral blood. The receptors stem from a woman aged 45 to 65 with COVID-19, enrolled during active disease. The CDR3 runs from the conserved cysteine through the conserved F or W. D genes are given only for firm matches. Expanded clones are given a class, and other clones once, few, many or no size at all.

clone size	J gene	V gene	D gene	CDR3 DNA	CDR3 protein
NA	TRBJ2-3	TRBV27	TRBD2	TGTGCCAGCCCCCGGACTAGCGGGGAGACAGATACGCAGTATTTT	CASPRTSGETDTQYF
NA	TRBJ1-1	TRBV18	NA	TGTGCCAGCTCACCTAACAGGAACACTGAAGCTTTCTTT	CASSPNRNTEAFF
NA	TRBJ1-1	TRBV7-9	NA	TGTGCCAGCAGCCTCAACGCGGGGGCCGGGGAAGCTTTCTTT	CASSLNAGAGEAFF
NA	TRBJ2-7	TRBV2	NA	TGTGCCAGCAGTGACGGAGCGGACTCCTACGAGCAGTACTTC	CASSDGADSYEQYF
once	TRBJ2-1	TRBV24-1	TRBD2	TGTGCCACCAGTGATTCGAGCGGGGGAACCTACAATGAGCAGTTCTTC	CATSDSSGGTYNEQFF
NA	TRBJ1-2	TRBV19	TRBD1	TGTGCCAGTAGTATGCGGGACAGGCTTCCGGTCTATGGCTACACCTTC	CASSMRDRLPVYGYTF
once	TRBJ1-5	TRBV19	NA	TGTGCCAGTGTCTTCGGGGGGGGACAGCCCCAGCATTTT	CASVFGGGQPQHF
NA	TRBJ1-5	TRBV11-2	NA	TGTGCCAGCGGGCAGTTTAGCAATCAGCCCCAGCATTTT	CASGQFSNQPQHF
NA	TRBJ1-3	TRBV29-1	NA	TGCAGCGTTGAGGAAGGCAGGGGTCCTGGACCTGGAAACACCATATATTTT	CSVEEGRGPGPGNTIYF
NA	TRBJ2-7	TRBV5-1	NA	TGCGCCAGCAGCCCGGACAGTCCCTACGAGCAGTACTTC	CASSPDSPYEQYF
NA	TRBJ2-3	TRBV27	NA	TGTGCCAGCAGTTTAACTCTCCAACAGGGCGATACGCAGTATTTT	CASSLTLQQGDTQYF
NA	TRBJ1-4	TRBV19	TRBD1	TGTGCCAGTGGAACGACAGGGCCGGCTGAAAAACTGTTTTTT	CASGTTGPAEKLFF
NA	TRBJ1-1	TRBV6-6	NA	TGTGCCAGCAGCTGGGGGGACGGTACCTACACTGAAGCTTTCTTT	CASSWGDGTYTEAFF
NA	TRBJ2-5	TRBV28	TRBD2	TGTGCCAGCAGTTCATCGACTAGCAAGAAGCAAGAGACCCAGTACTTC	CASSSSTSKKQETQYF
NA	TRBJ2-3	TRBV2	NA	TGTGCCAGCAGTGAAGAGATGGGGAGTACGCAGTATTTT	CASSEEMGSTQYF
NA	TRBJ1-1	TRBV5-4	NA	TGTGCCAGCAGCTTGGGAGTCGGGAGGGTTGCTGAAGCTTTCTTT	CASSLGVGRVAEAFF
few	TRBJ1-1	TRBV6-5	NA	TGTGCCAGCAGCTCGGCCAGGACAGACACTGAAGCTTTCTTT	CASSSARTDTEAFF
once	TRBJ1-3	TRBV2	NA	TGTGCCAGCAGGTTAAGGGGGACTGGAAACACCATATATTTT	CASRLRGTGNTIYF
NA	TRBJ2-7	TRBV19	NA	TGTGCCAGTAGTATGACAGTTCTGGACTACGAGCAGTACTTC	CASSMTVLDYEQYF
NA	TRBJ1-2	TRBV2	NA	TGTGCCAGCCGGGGAAAGAACTATGGCTACACCTTC	CASRGKNYGYTF
NA	TRBJ2-7	TRBV11-3	NA	TGTGCCAGCAGCCAAGGTAGGGGCTACGAGCAGTACTTC	CASSQGRGYEQYF
NA	TRBJ1-6	TRBV10-3	NA	TGTGCCATCACTCCAGAACCTAATTCACCCCTCCACTTT	CAITPEPNSPLHF
NA	TRBJ2-7	TRBV5-6	NA	TGTGCCAGCAGCTTGAGCCAGGGAAATTCCTACGAGCAGTACTTC	CASSLSQGNSYEQYF
NA	TRBJ2-1	TRBV5-1	TRBD2	TGCGCCAGCAGCGTAGGGACTACCAGCTCCTACAATGAGCAGTTCTTC	CASSVGTTSSYNEQFF
NA	TRBJ1-1	TRBV7-2	TRBD1	TGTGCCAGCAGCCCCGGTGGGGACAGGAGGACTGAAGCTTTCTTT	CASSPGGDRRTEAFF
NA	TRBJ1-2	TRBV19	TRBD1	TGTGCCAGTAGCCCGACAGGGTGGGATGGCTACACCTTC	CASSPTGWDGYTF
NA	TRBJ1-5	TRBV4-1	NA	TGCGCCAGCAGCCATCCCGCAGGGAAATTTAGCAATCAGCCCCAGCATTTT	CASSHPAGKFSNQPQHF
NA	TRBJ1-2	TRBV7-9	TRBD1	TGTGCCAGCAGCTTCGGACAGGGCTATGGCTACACCTTC	CASSFGQGYGYTF
NA	TRBJ1-1	TRBV28	NA	TGTGCCAGCGTGAAATCCGGGACTACAACTGAAGCTTTCTTT	CASVKSGTTTEAFF
NA	TRBJ2-2	TRBV11-2	NA	TGTGCCAGCAGCTTAGGGACAGCAACCGGGGAGCTGTTTTTT	CASSLGTATGELFF
few	TRBJ1-5	TRBV6-6	NA	TGTGCCAGCAGCCCCTCTCCGGATCAGCCCCAGCATTTT	CASSPSPDQPQHF
NA	TRBJ1-4	TRBV7-6	NA	TGTGCCAGCAGCCCCTCTCTAGGACTCAGGGAAAAACTGTTTTTT	CASSPSLGLREKLFF
NA	TRBJ2-7	TRBV4-1	NA	TGCGCCAGCAGCCAAATGACATACAGCTCCTACGAGCAGTACTTC	CASSQMTYSSYEQYF
NA	TRBJ1-2	TRBV4-1	NA	TGCGCCAGCAGCCAAGATCCGTCGGGGGGCGGATATGGCTACACCTTC	CASSQDPSGGGYGYTF
NA	TRBJ2-3	TRBV2	TRBD2	TGTGCCAGCTTATTAGAACTAGCGGGGGGGCCGTCGGCAGATACGCAGTATTTT	CASLLELAGGPSADTQYF
NA	TRBJ1-6	TRBV28	TRBD1	TGTGCCAGCAGTCCACAGGGGGCGACCTATAATTCACCCCTCCACTTT	CASSPQGATYNSPLHF
once	TRBJ2-3	TRBV24-1	TRBD1	TGTGCCACCAGTGATCCTTCCGGGGACAGGGAGGTAGATACGCAGTATTTT	CATSDPSGDREVDTQYF
NA	TRBJ2-1	TRBV2	NA	TGTGCCAGCAGGAAGGACTCCCACTCCTACAATGAGCAGTTCTTC	CASRKDSHSYNEQFF
NA	TRBJ2-2	TRBV24-1	TRBD2	TGTGCCACCAGTGATGCTGTCGATAGCGGGGGAAAGAACACCGGGGAGCTGTTTTTT	CATSDAVDSGGKNTGELFF
NA	TRBJ2-4	TRBV5-1	NA	TGCGCCAGCAGCGCACAGGGTTTGGCTAAAAACATTCAGTACTTC	CASSAQGLAKNIQYF
NA	TRBJ1-6	TRBV18	TRBD1	TGTGCCAGCTCACCAAGTCGACAGGCCAGGGGGTCACCCCTCCACTTT	CASSPSRQARGSPLHF
NA	TRBJ2-1	TRBV7-9	NA	TGTGCCAGCAGCCCGGGCGAGGAGGGGTACAATGAGCAGTTCTTC	CASSPGEEGYNEQFF
NA	TRBJ2-2	TRBV5-1	TRBD1	TGCGCCAGCAGCTCGCCGACCGGGACAGGGGGCGCCGGGGAAACCGGGGAGCTGTTTTTT	CASSSPTGTGGAGETGELFF
NA	TRBJ2-2	TRBV19	NA	TGTGCCAGTATGAAGGTTGCGGTGGCGAACACCGGGGAGCTGTTTTTT	CASMKVAVANTGELFF
few	TRBJ1-4	TRBV11-2	NA	TGTGCCAGCAGCTTAGGGAGGGGTGCTGAAAAACTGTTTTTT	CASSLGRGAEKLFF
NA	TRBJ2-3	TRBV28	NA	TGTGCCAGCAGTTTAAGCGATACGCAGTATTTT	CASSLSDTQYF
few	TRBJ1-1	TRBV5-1	NA	TGCGCCAGCAGCTTGGAGGGGTGGGAGGACACTGAAGCTTTCTTT	CASSLEGWEDTEAFF
once	TRBJ2-7	TRBV9	TRBD1	TGTGCCAGCAGCGTAGGGGACAGGGGGATCGAGCAGTACTTC	CASSVGDRGIEQYF
once	TRBJ2-1	TRBV4-2	NA	TGTGCCAGCAGCCTAGGGGAACCCTACGAGCAGTTCTTC	CASSLGEPYEQFF